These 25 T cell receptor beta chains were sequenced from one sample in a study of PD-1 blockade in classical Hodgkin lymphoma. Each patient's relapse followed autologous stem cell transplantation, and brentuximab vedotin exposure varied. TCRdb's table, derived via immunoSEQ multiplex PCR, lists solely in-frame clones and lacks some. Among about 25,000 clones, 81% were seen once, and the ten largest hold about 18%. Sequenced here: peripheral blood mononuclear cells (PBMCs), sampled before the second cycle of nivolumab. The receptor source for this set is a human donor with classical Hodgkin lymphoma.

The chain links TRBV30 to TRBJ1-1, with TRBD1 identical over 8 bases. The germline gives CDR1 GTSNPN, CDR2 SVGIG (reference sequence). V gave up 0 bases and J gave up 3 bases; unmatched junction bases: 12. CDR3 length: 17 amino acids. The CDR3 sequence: CAWSVFPHRGLDTEAFF. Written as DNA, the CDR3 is TGTGCCTGGAGTGTTTTTCCTCACAGGGGGTTAGACACTGAAGCTTTCTTT.

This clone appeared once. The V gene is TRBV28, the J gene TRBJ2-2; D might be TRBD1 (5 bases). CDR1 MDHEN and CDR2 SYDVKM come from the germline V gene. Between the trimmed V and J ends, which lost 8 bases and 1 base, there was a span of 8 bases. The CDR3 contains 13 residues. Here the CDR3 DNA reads TGTGCCAGCGGCCAGGGGAACACCGGGGAGCTGTTTTTT. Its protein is CASGQGNTGELFF.

The CDR3 DNA reads as TGTGCCAGCAGCGTAGCTACGGGTCTCGGCACTGAAGCTTTCTTT. It codes for CASSVATGLGTEAFF. The V and J genes are TRBV9 and TRBJ1-1; the D is unclear. CDR1 is SGDLS and CDR2 is YYNGEE in the germline V gene. This CDR3 spans 15 amino acids. V lost 0 bases and J 4 bases, leaving 13 bases between the germline ends.

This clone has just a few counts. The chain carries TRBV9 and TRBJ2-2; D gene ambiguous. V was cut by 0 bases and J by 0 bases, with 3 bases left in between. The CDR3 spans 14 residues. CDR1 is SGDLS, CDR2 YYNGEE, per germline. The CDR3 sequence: CASSVAANTGELFF. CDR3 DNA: TGTGCCAGCAGCGTAGCCGCGAACACCGGGGAGCTGTTTTTT.

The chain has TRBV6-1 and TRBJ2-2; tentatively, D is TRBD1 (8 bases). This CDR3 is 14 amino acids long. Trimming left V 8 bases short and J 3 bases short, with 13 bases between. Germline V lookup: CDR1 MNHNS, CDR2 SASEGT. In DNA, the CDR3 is TGTGCCAGCCACAGGGGGGGGGACACCGGGGAGCTGTTTTTT. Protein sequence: CASHRGGDTGELFF.

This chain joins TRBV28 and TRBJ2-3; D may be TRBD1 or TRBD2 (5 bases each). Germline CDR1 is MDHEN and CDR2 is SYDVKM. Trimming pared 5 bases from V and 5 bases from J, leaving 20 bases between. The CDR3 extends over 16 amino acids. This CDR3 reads CASSPTFGGPKDTQYF. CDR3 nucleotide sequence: TGTGCCAGCAGTCCGACCTTTGGGGGTCCGAAAGATACGCAGTATTTT.

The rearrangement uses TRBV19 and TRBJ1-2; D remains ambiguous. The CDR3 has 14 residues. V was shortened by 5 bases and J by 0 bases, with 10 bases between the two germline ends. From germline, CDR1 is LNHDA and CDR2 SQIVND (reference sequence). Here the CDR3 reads CASSVSGTNYGYTF. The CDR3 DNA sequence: TGTGCCAGTAGTGTTTCGGGAACTAACTATGGCTACACCTTC. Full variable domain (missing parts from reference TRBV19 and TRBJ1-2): DGGITQSPKYLFRKEGQNVTLSCEQNLNHDAMYWYRQDPGQGLRLIYYSQIVNDFQKGDIAEGYSVSREKKESFPLTVTSAQKNPTAFYLCASSVSGTNYGYTFGSGTRLTVV.

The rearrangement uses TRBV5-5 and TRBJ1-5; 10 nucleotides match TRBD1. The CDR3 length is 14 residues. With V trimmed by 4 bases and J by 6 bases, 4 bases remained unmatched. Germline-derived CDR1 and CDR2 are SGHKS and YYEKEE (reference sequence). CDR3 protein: CASSKGTGVQPQHF. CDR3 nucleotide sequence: TGTGCCAGCAGCAAAGGGACAGGGGTTCAGCCCCAGCATTTT.

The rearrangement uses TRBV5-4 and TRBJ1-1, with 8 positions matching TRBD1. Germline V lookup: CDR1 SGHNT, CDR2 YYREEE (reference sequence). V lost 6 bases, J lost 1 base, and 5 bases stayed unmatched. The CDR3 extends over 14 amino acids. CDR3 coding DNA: TGTGCCAGCACCGCGGACAGGGCGAACACTGAAGCTTTCTTT. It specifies CASTADRANTEAFF. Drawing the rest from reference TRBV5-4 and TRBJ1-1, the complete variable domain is ETGVTQSPTHLIKTRGQQVTLRCSSQSGHNTVSWYQQALGQGPQFIFQYYREEENGRGNFPPRFSGLQFPNYSSELNVNALELDDSALYLCASTADRANTEAFFGQGTRLTVV.

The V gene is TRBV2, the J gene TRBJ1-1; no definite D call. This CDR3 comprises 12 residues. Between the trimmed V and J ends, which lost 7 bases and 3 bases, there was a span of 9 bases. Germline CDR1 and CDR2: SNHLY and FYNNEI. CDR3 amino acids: CASNGRDTEAFF. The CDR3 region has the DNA TGTGCCAGCAACGGTAGGGACACTGAAGCTTTCTTT.

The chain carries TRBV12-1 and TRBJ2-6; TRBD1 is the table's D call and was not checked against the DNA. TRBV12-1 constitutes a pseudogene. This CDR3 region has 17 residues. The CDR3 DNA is TGTGCCAGCAGCGCACTGATAGGACAAAGTCGGGCCAACGTCCTGACTTTC. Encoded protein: CASSALIGQSRANVLTF.

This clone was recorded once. The CDR3 sequence is CASNPTSGGINEQFF. The CDR3 nucleotides read TGTGCCAGCAACCCAACTAGCGGGGGGATTAATGAGCAGTTCTTC. This chain links TRBV9 with TRBJ2-1; TRBD2 matches 12 bases. The CDR3 sequence is 15 residues long. CDR1 and CDR2 (germline): SGDLS, YYNGEE. V shed 6 bases, J shed 7 bases, and the junction held 8 bases outside the gene matches.

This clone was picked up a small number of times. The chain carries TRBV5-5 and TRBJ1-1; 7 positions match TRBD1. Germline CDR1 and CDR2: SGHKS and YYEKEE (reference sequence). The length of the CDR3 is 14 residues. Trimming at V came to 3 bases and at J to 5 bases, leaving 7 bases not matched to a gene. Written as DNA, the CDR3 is TGTGCCAGCAGCTCCACAGGGGCGCGGACTGAAGCTTTCTTT. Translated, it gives CASSSTGARTEAFF.

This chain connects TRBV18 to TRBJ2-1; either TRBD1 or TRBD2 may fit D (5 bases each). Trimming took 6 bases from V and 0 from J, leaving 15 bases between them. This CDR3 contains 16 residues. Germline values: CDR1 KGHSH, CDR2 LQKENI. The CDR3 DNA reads TGTGCCAGCTCGTCTTTTTTCGGGGCCTCCTACAATGAGCAGTTCTTC. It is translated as CASSSFFGASYNEQFF.

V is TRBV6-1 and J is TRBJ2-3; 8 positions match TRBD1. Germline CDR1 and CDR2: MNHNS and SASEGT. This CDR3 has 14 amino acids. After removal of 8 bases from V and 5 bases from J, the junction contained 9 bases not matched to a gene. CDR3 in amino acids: CASGRQGWKDTQYF. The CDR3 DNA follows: TGTGCCAGCGGTAGACAGGGGTGGAAAGATACGCAGTATTTT.

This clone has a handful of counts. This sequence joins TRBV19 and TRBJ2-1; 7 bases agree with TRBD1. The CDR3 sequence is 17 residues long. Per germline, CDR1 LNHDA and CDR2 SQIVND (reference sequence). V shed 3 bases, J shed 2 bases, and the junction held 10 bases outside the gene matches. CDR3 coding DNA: TGTGCCAGTAGTATTTCCTACAGGGGAAGGACCTACAATGAGCAGTTCTTC. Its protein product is CASSISYRGRTYNEQFF.

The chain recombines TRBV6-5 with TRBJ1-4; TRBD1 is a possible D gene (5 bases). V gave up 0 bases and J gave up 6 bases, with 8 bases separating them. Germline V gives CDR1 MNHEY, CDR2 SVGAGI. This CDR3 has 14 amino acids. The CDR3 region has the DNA TGTGCCAGCAGTTACTCGATGGGGGATGAAAAACTGTTTTTT. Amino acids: CASSYSMGDEKLFF.

In DNA form, the CDR3 reads TGTGCCAGCAGCCGGACCACCGTAGGAGAGCAGTACTTC. Encoded protein: CASSRTTVGEQYF. This chain links TRBV13 with TRBJ2-7; D remains unclear. There are 13 residues in the CDR3. The germline gives CDR1 PRHDT, CDR2 FYEKMQ (reference sequence). Trimming pared 5 bases from V and 7 bases from J, leaving 15 bases between.

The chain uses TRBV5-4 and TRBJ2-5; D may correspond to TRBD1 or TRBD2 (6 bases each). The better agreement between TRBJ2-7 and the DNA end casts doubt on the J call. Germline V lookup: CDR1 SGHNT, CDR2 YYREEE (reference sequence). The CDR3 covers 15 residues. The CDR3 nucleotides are TGTGCCAGCAGCTTGGGGGGGGCCGAACCCTACGAGCAGTACTTC. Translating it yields CASSLGGAEPYEQYF.

The CDR3 sequence: CASSQTGGAFSGANVLTF. CDR3 coding DNA: TGTGCCAGCTCACAAACCGGGGGGGCTTTCTCTGGGGCCAACGTCCTGACTTTC. The J gene is TRBJ2-6, the V gene TRBV18; TRBD2 aligns across 8 bases. This CDR3 contains 18 residues. Germline V gene data show CDR1 as KGHSH and CDR2 as LQKENI. With V trimmed by 4 bases and J by 0 bases, 8 bases remained unmatched.

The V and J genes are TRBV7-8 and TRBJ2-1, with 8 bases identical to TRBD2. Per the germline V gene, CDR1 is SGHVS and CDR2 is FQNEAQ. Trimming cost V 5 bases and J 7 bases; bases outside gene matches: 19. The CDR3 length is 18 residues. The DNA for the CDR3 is TGTGCCAGCAGCCCCTTCGGGCTCTCGGGAGGGCAGTGGAATGAGCAGTTCTTC. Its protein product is CASSPFGLSGGQWNEQFF.

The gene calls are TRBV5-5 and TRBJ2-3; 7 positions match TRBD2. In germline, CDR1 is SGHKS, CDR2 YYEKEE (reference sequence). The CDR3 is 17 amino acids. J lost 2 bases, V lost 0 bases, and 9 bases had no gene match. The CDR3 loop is CASSLEIPGLSTDTQYF. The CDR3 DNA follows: TGTGCCAGCAGCTTGGAAATACCGGGACTATCCACAGATACGCAGTATTTT.

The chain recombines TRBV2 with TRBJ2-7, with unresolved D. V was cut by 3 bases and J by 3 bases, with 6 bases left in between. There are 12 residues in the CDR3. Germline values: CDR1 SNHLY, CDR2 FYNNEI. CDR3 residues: CASSDRFYEQYF. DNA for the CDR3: TGTGCCAGCAGTGATCGGTTCTACGAGCAGTACTTC. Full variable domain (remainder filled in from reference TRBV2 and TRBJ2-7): EPEVTQTPSHQVTQMGQEVILRCVPISNHLYFYWYRQILGQKVEFLVSFYNNEISEKSEIFDDQFSVERPDGSNFTLKIRSTKLEDSAMYFCASSDRFYEQYFGPGTRLTVT.

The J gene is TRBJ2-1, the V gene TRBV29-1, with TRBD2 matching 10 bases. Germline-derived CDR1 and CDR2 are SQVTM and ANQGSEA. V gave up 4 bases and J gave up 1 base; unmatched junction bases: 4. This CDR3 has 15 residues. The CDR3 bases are TGCAGCGTTGGTTCAGCGGGGGGGTCCTACAATGAGCAGTTCTTC. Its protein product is CSVGSAGGSYNEQFF.

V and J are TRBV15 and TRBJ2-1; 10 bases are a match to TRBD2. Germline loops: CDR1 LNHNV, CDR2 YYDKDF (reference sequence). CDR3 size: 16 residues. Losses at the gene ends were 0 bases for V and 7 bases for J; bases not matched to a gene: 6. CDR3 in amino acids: CATSREPSGSGNEQFF. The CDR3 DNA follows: TGTGCCACCAGCAGAGAACCTAGCGGGAGCGGGAATGAGCAGTTCTTC.